These 2 T cell receptor beta chains were all obtained from the same sample, sequenced in a study of T cell repertoires in cytomegalovirus infection. These receptors' antigens are unknown. TCRdb ran MiXCR on the reads and lists one entry per CDR3 protein. The table includes around 300,000 distinct CDR3 sequences, under 25% detected once. The sample in question was cultured PBMCs, obtained from culture after CMV antigen stimulation. The receptors shown here come from a human donor in good health (CMV status not recorded). Some clones in this sample may be carry-over from other donors' samples.

This chain connects TRBV6-5 to TRBJ2-2, with 8 bases fitting TRBD1. Germline CDR1 MNHEY, CDR2 SVGAGI. The length of the CDR3 is 13 residues. The ends lost 0 bases at V and 10 bases at J; junction bases unmatched: 1. CDR3 in amino acids: CASSYSTGVELFF. For the CDR3, the DNA is TGTGCCAGCAGTTACTCGACAGGGGTGGAGCTGTTTTTT.

This sequence joins TRBV4-1 and TRBJ2-7, with no clear D. CDR1 MGHRA and CDR2 YSYEKL come from the germline V gene. This CDR3 spans 16 amino acids. The V end was cut by 3 bases, the J end by 0 bases, with 15 bases between. The CDR3 here is CASSQDYRTSSYEQYV. CDR3 bases: TGCGCCAGCAGCCAGGATTATCGGACCAGCTCCTACGAGCAGTACGTC.